One T cell receptor beta chain is described in this entry. These data are taken from a study of T-cell reconstitution after alpha-beta-depleted transplantation in children. V lost 8 bases to trimming and J lost 4 bases; unmatched junction nucleotides: 12. Germline CDR1 SQVTM, CDR2 ANQGSEA. The CDR3 spans 15 residues. Library preparation (for TCRbeta) was performed with unique molecular identifiers. In TCRdb, the PCR reads were re-called with MiXCR into one record per CDR3 protein. The sample contains some 450,000 distinct CDR3 sequences, 43% of which appear only once. The chain recombines TRBV29-1 with TRBJ1-2; 11 bases are shared with TRBD1. The TCR originated in a girl aged 2-15 years with aplastic anemia, due to receive a stem cell transplant. The sample consisted of PBMCs, taken before TCRalphabeta/CD19-depleted stem cell transplant. CDR3 protein: CSTGRTGGGGYGYTF. The CDR3, as DNA: TGCAGCACTGGCCGGACAGGGGGCGGTGGCTATGGCTACACCTTC.